This T cell receptor (beta chain) was sequenced during a study of cytomegalovirus exposure and HLA in healthy donors listed by TCRdb under 2017. Regarding the complete study: According to an earlier analysis of a few hundred of the donors, some 180 million T cells yielded roughly 110 million unique TCR beta sequences and 276 Gb of sequence data. About 5 DR-DQ haplotypes were handled as single units for association and clustering, since linkage in the cohort was strong. The genetic ancestry cluster associated with self-reported Caucasian donors included 65% to 90% of the 300 to 450 genotyped donors. The study was designed to test whether signatures of past pathogen exposure could be identified by cataloging public T cell receptors. The T cell repertoires of around 670 subjects were profiled by immunosequencing and related to cytomegalovirus serostatus. About 300 gigabases of sequencing data and 70 million to 100 million unique TCR sequences made up an early release that covered about 640 HLA-typed donors. Every repertoire in the discovery cohort had been generated on one and the same sequencing platform. On average, approximately 250,000 unique TCR beta nucleotide sequences were sequenced per donor among some 430 genotyped donors of the cohort, with roughly 19% of those sequences being non-productive. HLA typing included class I and class II loci at four-digit resolution. An earlier analysis of nearly 600 of the donors applied high-throughput TCR beta sequencing to assess whether each TCR beta V gene segment acted as functional or pseudogenic. Typing coverage differed by locus: A, B, C, DRB1 and DQB1 were typed in about 620-630 donors, DQA1 in 522, DPA1 in 600 to 610, and DPB1 in 400 to 480. To predict cytomegalovirus infection status, the study combined high-throughput TCR immunosequencing, statistical association of individual TCRs with disease status, and machine learning. Rather than using new phenotypic data, the later analysis identified candidate immune exposures from TCR beta sequences and from how often those sequences occurred across donors. In a later analysis, previously published TCR beta repertoires from several hundred donors were re-analyzed and high-resolution HLA genotyping was added so that TCR occurrence patterns could be studied. In addition to the first cohort of hundreds of subjects, a separate validation cohort of 120 different subjects was used. Genome-wide SNP genotypes for about 60% of the roughly 700 donors were used in a later genetic analysis, which treated that subset as a discovery cohort. Donor age, sex, ethnicity and CMV serostatus were compiled together with the repertoire data.

In total, about 650 healthy bone marrow donors made up the cohort. At the time of sampling, every cohort member was nominally healthy, though immune exposures that went unrecorded were likely present. The donor tested CMV seronegative, placing the donor among the 350 or so seronegative members of the cohort. Each donor provided a peripheral blood sample, and peripheral blood mononuclear cells were used for TCR beta sequencing. The Qiagen DNeasy Blood Extraction Kit was used to extract genomic DNA from the blood cell samples. Comments on this clone: It has no known antigen specificity. No base-level quality is on record; no much larger clone is a single base apart.

For CDR1 and CDR2, the germline V gene lists MGHDK and SYGVNS. The V end gives up 4 bases and the J end 1 base, leaving 2 bases in the junction not matched to a gene. Measured from the cysteine to the phenylalanine, the CDR3 is 14 residues long. The entry retains the CDR3 DNA only, 42 bases that are in frame from base 1. Receptor amplification or capture employed the immunoSEQ multiplex PCR assay. For the multiplex PCR, a mixture combining 60 forward primers for TCR Vbeta segments and 13 reverse primers for TCR Jbeta segments was used. The CDR3 region of rearranged TCR beta genes was amplified from genomic DNA with a multiplex PCR assay. The amplified TCR beta libraries were sequenced on the Illumina HiSeq System as 87-base-pair reads. The authors' analysis ran thus. In a later analysis, tens of millions of unique TCR beta chains were counted across the roughly 700 repertoires, and around 10 million of these chains were shared by at least two donors. To remove PCR and sequencing errors, raw reads were error-corrected and collapsed into unique sequences using a nearest-neighbor algorithm that merged closely related sequences. CDR3 sequences were aligned to IMGT reference sequences to assign V, D and J gene segments. Each retained sequence needed at least a six-nucleotide match to both a V gene segment and a J gene segment. A rearrangement was called productive if the CDR3 had no stop codons and remained in frame with V and J, and every other rearrangement was called non-productive. CDR3 was defined according to IMGT convention as the region running from the second conserved V-encoded cysteine to the conserved J-encoded phenylalanine. The earlier analysis of 500 to 750 of the donors excluded any sequence lacking an unambiguous match to a single V gene segment. In an earlier analysis of some 590 of the donors, a V segment was called functional when productive rearrangements were above 56.7%, and segregating when the standard deviation between donors exceeded 5%. A statistical classification framework was developed to diagnose cytomegalovirus status using the catalog of TCR beta chain sequences. In a later analysis, TCR nucleotide sequences were compared against IMGT/GENE-DB human TR gene sequences so that V and J genes could be assigned. The TCRdist pipeline was used in a later analysis to assign CDR3 sequences and most-parsimonious VDJ recombination scenarios. A later analysis defined each TCR beta chain by its CDR3 amino acid sequence plus V-gene family, and excluded reads lacking a unique V-gene family. As a way to deal with suspected cross-contamination and a sequencing artifact, a later analysis dropped hundreds of nucleotide sequences that were highly shared and had low generation probability. A later analysis calculated a clonal expansion index for each public chain from normalized within-repertoire ranks of inferred template counts. In a later analysis, generation probabilities were computed using a VDJ recombination model fitted to out-of-frame rearrangements, and the results were checked against IGoR. Hypergeometric tests were used in a later analysis to score TCR-TCR, TCR-HLA and TCR-CMV co-occurrence, with a repertoire-size bias correction applied to the TCR pairs. To estimate false discovery rates, a later analysis permuted the HLA or CMV assignments 20 times. In a later analysis, co-occurring TCRs were grouped using DBSCAN, and TCRdist sequence similarity was added for clustering within HLA-allele-positive subsets. For co-occurrence clustering, repertoires with fewer than 30,000 or more than 120,000 public chains were excluded, along with four to six repertoires with anomalous nucleotide sharing. This is the immuneACCESS table as TCRdb keeps it, with only in-frame sequences that have V and J called. A part of the clones is gone; compared with another copy, unresolved V genes explain less than half, and the rest is unexplained. V, J and clone size are those of that table, while D and trimming were read from the DNA. This sample comprises roughly 180,000 clones, 85% of them detected only once. In total, the top ten clones hold 1% of the sample.

Here is what the overall study found, with its caveats: Linkage disequilibrium might explain the correlated functional status among segregating V segments, but an unknown experimental factor could not be excluded. Over 15 rarely observed V segments, including chromosome 9 orphons, were excluded from the earlier analysis of about 610 of the donors because counts were too low. The study listed 170 or so TCR beta chains as associated with cytomegalovirus. A later analysis reported that several top co-occurrence clusters appeared linked to parvovirus B19, influenza, CMV and Epstein-Barr virus. It was suggested by the authors that the approach could potentially be generalized to other disease states and immunological phenotypes. Roughly uniform sequencing depth across donors was assumed in presence/absence analyses, although this assumption may not hold. A later genetic analysis associated a missense DCLRE1C variant with V-gene and J-gene trimming of TCR beta chains, and an independent cohort replicated the association. According to a later analysis, most CMV-associated TCR beta chains appeared to be HLA-restricted, and the HLA associations seemed to be driven largely by CMV exposure. For the cohort, immune exposure information was limited to CMV serostatus. The 87-base-pair reads could not distinguish some IMGT-functional V segments, including TRBV6-2 and TRBV6-3, so those segments were excluded. Only TCR beta chains were sequenced in this cohort, and the absence of alpha or paired-chain data limited detectable features. In a later analysis, HLA-associated TCR beta chains were found to be more clonally expanded and to have lower generation probabilities than equally common non-associated chains. In vitro tests confirmed that a few of the cytomegalovirus-associated TCR beta chains recognize cytomegalovirus antigens. A later genetic analysis reported fewer N-insertions in productive TCRs among donors in an Asian-associated ancestry cluster than the approximately 700-donor mean. A later analysis associated roughly 17,000 TCR beta sequences with specific HLA alleles at a false discovery rate of 0.05. While some public TCRs were present in many individuals, most TCR sequences turned up only very rarely across donors. A cluster of highly shared sequence variants was judged likely to represent a technical artifact of the sequencing pipeline. The classifier was reported to diagnose cytomegalovirus status with high specificity and sensitivity in both the original and validation cohorts. When HLA alleles, especially DR and DQ, strongly co-occurred, TCR associations were difficult to assign to individual alleles. HLA typing was unavailable for some donors at each locus, so association tests used only the typed subset. In an earlier analysis of some 500 of the donors, most TCR beta V segments were observed in productive rearrangements about 90% or about 30% of the time, broadly matching IMGT annotations. In a later analysis, the rate of TCR association differed among HLA loci, with DRB1 alleles having the most associated TCRs and HLA-C alleles having the fewest. A further reported finding was that TCR beta sequences accurately predicted the HLA-A and HLA-B alleles for most subjects in the first cohort.

The sequence came from a boy between 2 and 15 years old in good health and CMV-seronegative. Sequencing was performed on PBMCs. Recombination connected TRBV25-1 to TRBJ1-1; TRBD1 lines up with 8 middle nucleotides. The CDR3 here reads CASSGGTGNTEAFF. Here is the DNA: TGTGCCAGCAGTGGGGGGACAGGGAACACTGAAGCTTTCTTT.